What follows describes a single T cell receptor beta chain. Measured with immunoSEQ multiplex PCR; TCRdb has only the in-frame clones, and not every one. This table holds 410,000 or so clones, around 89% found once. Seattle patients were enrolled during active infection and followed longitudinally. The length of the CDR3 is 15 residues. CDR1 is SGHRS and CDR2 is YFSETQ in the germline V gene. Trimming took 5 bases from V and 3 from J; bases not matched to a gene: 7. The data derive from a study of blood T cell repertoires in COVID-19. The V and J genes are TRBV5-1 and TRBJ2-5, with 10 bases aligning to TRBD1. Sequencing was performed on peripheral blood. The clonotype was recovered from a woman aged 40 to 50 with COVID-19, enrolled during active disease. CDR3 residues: CASSFTGTGEETQYF. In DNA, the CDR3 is TGCGCCAGCAGTTTTACCGGGACAGGGGAAGAGACCCAGTACTTC.